The rows below give T cell receptor beta chains drawn from one sample of a study of blood T cell repertoires in COVID-19. Measured with immunoSEQ multiplex PCR; TCRdb has only the in-frame clones, and not every one. The sample contains 72,000 or so clones, nearly 90% of which appear only once. Sequenced material: peripheral blood. The receptor source for this set is a man in his 60s with acute or convalescent COVID-19. Each CDR3 is given with its conserved first and last residue. The D gene is left open where the match is weak. The size entry is marked missing in some rows and otherwise reads once, few, many or a size class.

cdr3_nt | cdr3_aa | j_call | d_call | v_call | clone_size
TGCAGCGTTAACCGGGACGCCGGGGGTGAGACCCAGTACTTC | CSVNRDAGGETQYF | TRBJ2-5 | . | TRBV29-1 | .
TGTGCCAGCAGGTCTTTCCTCTATGGCTACACCTTC | CASRSFLYGYTF | TRBJ1-2 | . | TRBV6-8 | .
TGTGCCAGTACTCCAGGGGCTTTCTTT | CASTPGAFF | TRBJ1-1 | . | TRBV19 | .
TGCGCCAGCAGCTTGGCCTCAGGGACAAGCGATGGCTACACCTTC | CASSLASGTSDGYTF | TRBJ1-2 | . | TRBV5-1 | .
TGTGCCACCCAGGGGGGCACTGAAGCTTTCTTT | CATQGGTEAFF | TRBJ1-1 | TRBD1 | TRBV12-3/TRBV12-4 | .
TGTGCCAGCAGACAGACAGGGGGCTTTCGGCCCCAGCATTTT | CASRQTGGFRPQHF | TRBJ1-5 | TRBD1 | TRBV27 | .
TGTGCCAGCCGGGAGATTACTTCCTACGAGCAGTACTTC | CASREITSYEQYF | TRBJ2-7 | . | TRBV27 | .
TGTGCCAGCTCCCGGGGAGGGAACACCGGGGAGCTGTTTTTT | CASSRGGNTGELFF | TRBJ2-2 | . | TRBV11-3 | .
TGTGCCATCAGTGGGCGACAGGGGCTTTCACCCCTCCACTTT | CAISGRQGLSPLHF | TRBJ1-6 | TRBD1 | TRBV10-3 | .
TGTGCCAGCAGCCAAGCCTCCGCGACAGGGGTTGGTATCTACTTT | CASSQASATGVGIYF | TRBJ1-6 | TRBD1 | TRBV4-2 | .
TGTGCCAGCAGCAAGACTAGCGGGACTTACACCGGGGAGCTGTTTTTT | CASSKTSGTYTGELFF | TRBJ2-2 | TRBD2 | TRBV7-2 | .
TGCGCCAGCAGCTTTACAGGGGATGATGGCTACACCTTC | CASSFTGDDGYTF | TRBJ1-2 | TRBD1 | TRBV5-1 | .
TGTGCCAGCAGCCCAGGGATGGGGACCGGGGAGCTGTTTTTT | CASSPGMGTGELFF | TRBJ2-2 | . | TRBV5-4 | .
TGTGCCAGCAGCTTGGAGGCGTCCAGGGTGGACACCATATATTTT | CASSLEASRVDTIYF | TRBJ1-3 | . | TRBV5-5 | .
TGTGCCAGCATATCTGGAAACACCATATATTTT | CASISGNTIYF | TRBJ1-3 | . | TRBV27 | .
TGCGCCAGCAGCTTGGTCTTAGGGGGTCAAGAGACCCAGTACTTC | CASSLVLGGQETQYF | TRBJ2-5 | . | TRBV5-1 | .
TGTGCCAGCAGGCCCGGGACACAAAATCTGGGCGCTGAAGCTTTCTTT | CASRPGTQNLGAEAFF | TRBJ1-1 | . | TRBV2 | .
TGTGCCAGCAGCGCCTTGACAGGGGCCACTGAAGCTTTCTTT | CASSALTGATEAFF | TRBJ1-1 | TRBD1 | TRBV9 | once
TGTGCCAGCAGACTCACAGATACGCAGTATTTT | CASRLTDTQYF | TRBJ2-3 | . | TRBV12-3/TRBV12-4 | .
TGTGCCAGCAGCGCGGACAAGGGATGGGTTTTC | CASSADKGWVF | TRBJ1-2 | . | TRBV9 | .
TGTGCCAGCAGTTTCGGCTTTGGAGGGGAGACCCAGTACTTC | CASSFGFGGETQYF | TRBJ2-5 | . | TRBV27 | .
TGTGCCAGTAGTAAAGGCCAGGGACTTGTAGCAGATACGCAGTATTTT | CASSKGQGLVADTQYF | TRBJ2-3 | . | TRBV19 | .
TGTGCCAGCAGCTTAACCGGACGGGGATTCTCTGGAAACACCATATATTTT | CASSLTGRGFSGNTIYF | TRBJ1-3 | . | TRBV3-1/TRBV3-2 | .
TGTGCCACCCAGCTATCTTTAAGCGGGGGCCGCAATGAGCAGTTCTTC | CATQLSLSGGRNEQFF | TRBJ2-1 | TRBD2 | TRBV2 | once
TGTGCCAGCAGCCGAGGCCAGCGACTCCTTTCCTACAATGAGCAGTTCTTC | CASSRGQRLLSYNEQFF | TRBJ2-1 | . | TRBV5-5 | .
TGTGCCAGCAGTACAGGGGTCACTGTTTATTCAGAGAACACCGGGGAGCTGTTTTTT | CASSTGVTVYSENTGELFF | TRBJ2-2 | TRBD1 | TRBV2 | large
TGTGCCAGCAGCTTGGAGCGACGGACAGAGAATTCACCCCTCCACTTT | CASSLERRTENSPLHF | TRBJ1-6 | . | TRBV5-6 | .
TGCGCCAGCAGTGAGTCGATGGCAGGTCTTAGGCAGCCCCAGCATTTT | CASSESMAGLRQPQHF | TRBJ1-5 | . | TRBV10-2 | .
TGTGCCAGCAGTCCGGGACACCCTACGTACACTGAAGCTTTCTTT | CASSPGHPTYTEAFF | TRBJ1-1 | . | TRBV6-5 | .
TGTGCCATCAGTGAGCGCGGAGTCCTTTTCACGAACACTGAAGCTTTCTTT | CAISERGVLFTNTEAFF | TRBJ1-1 | . | TRBV10-3 | .
TGTGCCAGCAGCGTAGGGACAGGGAACACTGAAGCTTTCTTT | CASSVGTGNTEAFF | TRBJ1-1 | TRBD1 | TRBV9 | .
TGTGCCAGCAGTTTATCCGGGACAGGGGGTTCACCCCTCCACTTT | CASSLSGTGGSPLHF | TRBJ1-6 | TRBD1 | TRBV27 | .
TGTGCCAGCAAACGGGACAGAGGCACAGATACGCAGTATTTT | CASKRDRGTDTQYF | TRBJ2-3 | TRBD1 | TRBV2 | .
TGTGCCAGCAGCCAAGATCGGGCAGGGGGAAGTTCTGGCTATGGCTACACCTTC | CASSQDRAGGSSGYGYTF | TRBJ1-2 | TRBD1 | TRBV4-2 | .
TGTGCCATCAGCAGGGGGCGCGAGACCCAGTACTTC | CAISRGRETQYF | TRBJ2-5 | TRBD1 | TRBV10-3 | .
TGTGCCAGCAGTCGGGACAGGGCGCGGGGAAACACCATATATTTT | CASSRDRARGNTIYF | TRBJ1-3 | TRBD1 | TRBV3-1/TRBV3-2 | once
TGTGCCACCTCAGCTTACGGACACAGGGGGCGTTCGACTAATGAAAAACTGTTTTTT | CATSAYGHRGRSTNEKLFF | TRBJ1-4 | TRBD1 | TRBV7-9 | .
TGTGCCAGCAGCTTGACAGGGGAGTTTTACTATGGCTACACCTTC | CASSLTGEFYYGYTF | TRBJ1-2 | TRBD1 | TRBV5-5 | .
TGCAGCGTTGGATTCTCGGACACTGAAGCTTTCTTT | CSVGFSDTEAFF | TRBJ1-1 | . | TRBV29-1 | .
TGTGCCAGCAGCCGGGATCTTGACAGGAGTCACTATAATTCACCCCTCCACTTT | CASSRDLDRSHYNSPLHF | TRBJ1-6 | . | TRBV5-8 | .
TGTGCCAGCAGTTACTCGAGGGGGCATGAAAAACTGTTTTTT | CASSYSRGHEKLFF | TRBJ1-4 | TRBD1 | TRBV6-5 | .
TGCGCCAGCAGCCACTACGTCGGGGAAAATGAGCAGTTCTTC | CASSHYVGENEQFF | TRBJ2-1 | . | TRBV4-1 | .
TGTGCCAGCAGCTCGCCTGGGAAGGGGTTTAGCACAGATACGCAGTATTTT | CASSSPGKGFSTDTQYF | TRBJ2-3 | . | TRBV7-8 | .
TGTGCCAGCAGCTTGGGAACGACAGGGGTATATGGCTACACCTTC | CASSLGTTGVYGYTF | TRBJ1-2 | TRBD1 | TRBV5-6 | few
TGTGCCATCAGTTCTTATGAGGGGGATACTAACTATGGCTACACCTTC | CAISSYEGDTNYGYTF | TRBJ1-2 | . | TRBV10-3 | .
TGTGCCAGCAGCTCTCGGGACAGCCTAGGCTATGGCTACACCTTC | CASSSRDSLGYGYTF | TRBJ1-2 | TRBD1 | TRBV13 | .
TGTGCCAGCAGGCAGGGACTAGCGGGGGTCAATGAGCAGTTCTTC | CASRQGLAGVNEQFF | TRBJ2-1 | TRBD2 | TRBV6-5 | .
TGTGCCAGCAGCTTGATAGCGGGGAGCACAGATACGCAGTATTTT | CASSLIAGSTDTQYF | TRBJ2-3 | TRBD2 | TRBV7-8 | .
TGTGCCAGCAGCTTTCTCAGGTCTCAAGAGACCCAGTACTTC | CASSFLRSQETQYF | TRBJ2-5 | . | TRBV11-1 | .
TGTGCCAGCGCCCCGGGGGGTTCGAATGAAGCTTTCTTT | CASAPGGSNEAFF | TRBJ1-1 | . | TRBV27 | once
TGTGCCAGTAGTATATCTGAAGCGGTAATGGTTTCCAATGAGCAGTTCTTC | CASSISEAVMVSNEQFF | TRBJ2-1 | . | TRBV19 | .
TGCGCCAGCAGTGAGGGAATCGGCTACACCTTC | CASSEGIGYTF | TRBJ1-2 | . | TRBV5-1 | once
TGTGCCAGCAGCGTAGGACAGGGGGCTGGCTACACCTTC | CASSVGQGAGYTF | TRBJ1-2 | TRBD1 | TRBV9 | .
TGTGCCAGCAGCTCTACTGAGGGGGGGATAGAGACCCAGTACTTC | CASSSTEGGIETQYF | TRBJ2-5 | . | TRBV7-9 | .
TGCGCCAGCAGCCAACAGACAGGGTCCTACGAGCAGTACTTC | CASSQQTGSYEQYF | TRBJ2-7 | TRBD1 | TRBV4-1 | .
TGTGCCAGCAGCAAAGTACCTCGGGGGGCGGATGAGCAGTTCTTC | CASSKVPRGADEQFF | TRBJ2-1 | . | TRBV21-1 | .
TGTGCCAGCAGCCCCGGGACTAGCTCCTACAATGAGCAGTTCTTC | CASSPGTSSYNEQFF | TRBJ2-1 | TRBD2 | TRBV5-5 | .
TGTGCCAGCAGCTTAACGGGGATCTATGGCTACACCTTC | CASSLTGIYGYTF | TRBJ1-2 | . | TRBV13 | .
TGTGCCAGCAGTCGGACAGGGGGTAGCGATGAGCAGTTCTTC | CASSRTGGSDEQFF | TRBJ2-1 | TRBD1 | TRBV5-4 | .